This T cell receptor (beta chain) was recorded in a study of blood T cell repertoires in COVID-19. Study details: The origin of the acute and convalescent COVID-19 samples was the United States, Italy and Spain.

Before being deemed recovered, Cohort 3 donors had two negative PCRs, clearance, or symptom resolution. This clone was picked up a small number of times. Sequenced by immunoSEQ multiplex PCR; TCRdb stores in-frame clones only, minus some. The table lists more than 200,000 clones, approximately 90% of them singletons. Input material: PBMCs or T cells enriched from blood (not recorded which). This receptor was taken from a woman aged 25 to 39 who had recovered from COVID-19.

In DNA, the CDR3 is TGTGCCAGCAGCAATCGCCCAAACAGGGCTCATATTTCACCCCTCCACTTT. Translated: CASSNRPNRAHISPLHF. The chain carries TRBV21-1 and TRBJ1-6; the table assigns TRBD1, which was not confirmed against the DNA. TRBV21-1 is tagged as a pseudogene. The CDR3 has 17 amino acids.